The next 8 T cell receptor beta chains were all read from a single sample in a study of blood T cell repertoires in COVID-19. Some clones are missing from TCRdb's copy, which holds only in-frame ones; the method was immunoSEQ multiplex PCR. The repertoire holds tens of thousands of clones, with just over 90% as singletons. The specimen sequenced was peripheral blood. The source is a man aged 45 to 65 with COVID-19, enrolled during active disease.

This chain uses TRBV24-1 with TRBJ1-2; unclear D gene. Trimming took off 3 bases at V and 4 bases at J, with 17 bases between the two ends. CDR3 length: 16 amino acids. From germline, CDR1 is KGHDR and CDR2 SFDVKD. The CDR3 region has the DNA TGTGCCACCAGTGATCTTACAGCTTTCCTTTTCTATGGCTACACCTTC. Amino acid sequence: CATSDLTAFLFYGYTF.

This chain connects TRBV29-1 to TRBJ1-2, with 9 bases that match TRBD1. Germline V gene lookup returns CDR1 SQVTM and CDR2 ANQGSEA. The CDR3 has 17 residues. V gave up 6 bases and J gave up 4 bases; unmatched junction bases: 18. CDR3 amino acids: CSVGWIGTGRTRYGYTF. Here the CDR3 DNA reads TGCAGCGTCGGATGGATAGGGACAGGGCGAACCCGCTATGGCTACACCTTC.

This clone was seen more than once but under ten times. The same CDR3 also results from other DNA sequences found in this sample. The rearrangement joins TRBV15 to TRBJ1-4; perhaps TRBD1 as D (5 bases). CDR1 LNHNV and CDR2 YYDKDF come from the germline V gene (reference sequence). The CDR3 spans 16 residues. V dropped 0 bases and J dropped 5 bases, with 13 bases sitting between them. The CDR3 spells CATSRDRQGANEKLFF. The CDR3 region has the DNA TGTGCCACCAGCAGAGATCGGCAGGGTGCAAATGAAAAACTGTTTTTT. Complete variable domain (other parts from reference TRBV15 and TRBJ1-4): DAMVIQNPRYQVTQFGKPVTLSCSQTLNHNVMYWYQQKSSQAPKLLFHYYDKDFNNEADTPDNFQSRRPNTSFCFLDIRSPGLGDTAMYLCATSRDRQGANEKLFFGSGTQLSVL.

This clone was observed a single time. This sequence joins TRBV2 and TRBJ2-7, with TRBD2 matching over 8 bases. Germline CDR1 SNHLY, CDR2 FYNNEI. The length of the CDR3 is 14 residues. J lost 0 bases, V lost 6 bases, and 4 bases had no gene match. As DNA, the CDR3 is TGTGCCAGCAGGGAGCGGGAGTCCTCCTACGAGCAGTACTTC. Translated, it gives CASRERESSYEQYF.

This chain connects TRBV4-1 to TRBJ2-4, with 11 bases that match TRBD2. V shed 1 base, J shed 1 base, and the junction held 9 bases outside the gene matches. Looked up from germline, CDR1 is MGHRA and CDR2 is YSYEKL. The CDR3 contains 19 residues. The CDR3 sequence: CASSQGLAGRLAAKNIQYF. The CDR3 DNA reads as TGCGCCAGCAGCCAAGGACTAGCGGGAAGGTTGGCGGCCAAAAACATTCAGTACTTC.

The CDR3, as DNA: TGTGCCAGCAGCTGGGGACAGGGGGCTGAAGCTTTCTTT. The encoded protein is CASSWGQGAEAFF. This chain joins TRBV7-2 and TRBJ1-1; 11 positions match TRBD1. CDR1 is SGHTA and CDR2 is FQGNSA in the germline V gene. The length of the CDR3 is 13 residues. V was clipped by 4 bases and J by 6 bases; unmatched bases: 1. The full variable domain, with the rest looked up from reference TRBV7-2 and TRBJ1-1, is GAGVSQSPSNKVTEKGKDVELRCDPISGHTALYWYRQSLGQGLEFLIYFQGNSAPDKSGLPSDRFSAERTGGSVSTLTIQRTQQEDSAVYLCASSWGQGAEAFFGQGTRLTVV.

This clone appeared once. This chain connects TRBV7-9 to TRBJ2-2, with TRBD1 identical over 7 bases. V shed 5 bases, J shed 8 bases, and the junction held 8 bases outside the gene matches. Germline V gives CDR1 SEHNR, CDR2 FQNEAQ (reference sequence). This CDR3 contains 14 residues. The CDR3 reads CASSIRQGSGELFF. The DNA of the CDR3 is TGTGCCAGCAGCATCAGACAGGGTTCGGGGGAGCTGTTTTTT.

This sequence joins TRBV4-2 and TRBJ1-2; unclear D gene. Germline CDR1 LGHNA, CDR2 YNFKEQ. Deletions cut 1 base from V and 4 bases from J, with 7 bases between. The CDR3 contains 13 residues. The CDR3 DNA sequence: TGTGCCAGCAGCCAAGTTGGCAGCTATGGCTACACCTTC. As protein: CASSQVGSYGYTF.